One sample yielded the 9 T cell receptor beta chains listed below, sequenced in a study of beta chain features in type 1 diabetes. The study, taken as a whole, reports: Across all four CD4+ subsets, people with type 1 diabetes showed modestly shorter TCRB CDR3s.

Their antigen targets remain unknown. The investigators reverse transcribed all of the isolated RNA, so they sequenced expressed TCRB transcripts. Here immunoSEQ multiplex PCR was the method, and the copy in TCRdb shows in-frame clones only, minus some. The sample consists of a few hundred thousand clones, approximately 16% of them appearing once. Specimen: naive CD4+ T cells from blood. The source is a man younger than 45 with type 1 diabetes.

In this sample, this clone turned up a few times. This chain links TRBV7-9 with TRBJ1-2; no reliable D call. Germline V gene sequence: CDR1 SEHNR, CDR2 FQNEAQ (reference sequence). There are 15 residues in the CDR3. V was cut by 1 base and J by 3 bases, with 12 bases left in between. In nucleotides, the CDR3 is TGTGCCAGCAGCTTAGAGATGTTGGCGGACTATGGCTACACCTTC. Protein: CASSLEMLADYGYTF.

V usage is TRBV7-2 and J usage is TRBJ2-2; D is undetermined. The CDR3 extends over 13 amino acids. The germline gives CDR1 SGHTA, CDR2 FQGNSA. Trimming left V 0 bases short and J 5 bases short, with 4 bases between. In nucleotides, the CDR3 is TGTGCCAGCAGCTTAGCGTCTACCGGGGAGCTGTTTTTT. Translated: CASSLASTGELFF.

The chain is built from TRBV25-1 and TRBJ2-4, with 9 bases fitting TRBD1. The V gene's germline CDR1 is MGHDK and CDR2 SYGVNS. V was clipped by 4 bases and J by 2 bases; unmatched bases: 9. This CDR3 is 17 amino acids long. The CDR3 loop reads CASSGGQGEVTKNIQYF. The CDR3 DNA reads TGTGCCAGCAGTGGGGGACAGGGTGAGGTAACCAAAAACATTCAGTACTTC.

This clone turned up a few times. Here the CDR3 reads CASSIAPGVNEQFF. CDR3 nucleotide sequence: TGTGCCAGTAGTATAGCACCCGGGGTCAATGAGCAGTTCTTC. This chain uses TRBV19 with TRBJ2-1; D possibly corresponds to TRBD2 (5 bases). The V gene lost 1 base and the J gene lost 6 bases, with 10 bases spanning the gap. The V gene's germline CDR1 is LNHDA and CDR2 SQIVND (reference sequence). The CDR3 contains 14 residues.

This clone has only a few counts. This sequence joins TRBV6-6 and TRBJ2-7; TRBD1 aligns across 9 bases. This CDR3 has 16 amino acids. CDR1 is MNHNY and CDR2 is SVGAGI in the germline V gene (reference sequence). V dropped 2 bases and J dropped 2; count of bases not matched to a gene: 7. CDR3 sequence reads: CASSYPQDRGTYEQYF. CDR3 sequence (DNA): TGTGCCAGCAGTTACCCTCAGGACAGGGGCACCTACGAGCAGTACTTC.

This chain uses TRBV27 with TRBJ1-1; no definite D call. Trimming stripped 0 bases from V and 1 base from J, with 15 bases between. Germline V gene sequence: CDR1 MNHEY, CDR2 SMNVEV (reference sequence). There are 17 residues in the CDR3. Here the CDR3 reads CASSLSRSSSWNTEAFF. The CDR3 nucleotides are TGTGCCAGCAGTTTATCGAGGTCTTCCAGTTGGAACACTGAAGCTTTCTTT.

This rearrangement joins TRBV14 to TRBJ1-4; D unclear. CDR1 is SGHDN, CDR2 FVKESK, per germline. Trimming removed 3 bases at V and 11 bases at J, with 10 bases between. The CDR3 has 12 residues. CDR3 nucleotide sequence: TGTGCCAGCAGCCATACCAACATGAAACTGTTTTTT. This encodes CASSHTNMKLFF.

The J gene is TRBJ2-1, the V gene TRBV18; 7 bases fit TRBD2. The CDR3 totals 13 residues. The V segment lost 3 bases and the J segment 12 bases; nucleotides outside the gene matches: 8. CDR1 is KGHSH, CDR2 LQKENI, per germline. The CDR3 region is CASSPTAGVWQFF. CDR3 sequence (DNA): TGTGCCAGCTCACCCACGGCGGGAGTTTGGCAGTTCTTC.

This clone was seen only a few times. This chain uses TRBV5-1 with TRBJ2-1; weak D call: TRBD2 (6 bases). This CDR3 is 15 amino acids long. Germline V gives CDR1 SGHRS, CDR2 YFSETQ. The germline V and J ends were trimmed by 5 bases and 4 bases, with 16 bases remaining between them. The CDR3 nucleotides read TGCGCCAGCAGGGAGGCCGGGACTTCATACAATGAGCAGTTCTTC. Translated: CASREAGTSYNEQFF.